The TCR beta chain under discussion was sequenced for a study of cytomegalovirus exposure and HLA in healthy donors. Study-wide findings and caveats: Donors belonging to an Asian-associated ancestry cluster reportedly showed fewer N-insertions in productive TCRs than the roughly 670-donor mean, according to what a later analysis found. Later analysis showed TCR association rates varying by HLA locus, highest for DRB1 and lowest for HLA-C.

On this clone: What it binds is not known.

With 60 Vbeta and 13 Jbeta primers, the PCR was carried out. In the original workflow: There were 80 million to 95 million unique TCR beta chains by a later count, and 8.5 million to 14 million of them were shared. TCRdb's copy holds only in-frame clones and misses some; the assay was immunoSEQ multiplex PCR. V and J calls and clone size follow that table, whereas D and trimming were derived from the DNA. The sample records around 130,000 clones, roughly 70% being singletons. Sequenced sample: PBMCs. The clonotype originates from a woman aged 40-49 years in good health and CMV-seropositive.

The CDR3 nucleotides are TGTGCCAGCAGCCACCCCGAGGGCTTTGGTGGCTACACCTTC. Its translation: CASSHPEGFGGYTF. This chain uses TRBV4-2 with TRBJ1-2, with D unclear. V lost 3 bases to trimming and J lost 7 bases, with 15 bases between them. The length of the CDR3 is 14 residues. CDR1 LGHNA and CDR2 YNFKEQ come from the germline V gene.